This T cell receptor (beta chain) stems from a study of T cell repertoires in cytomegalovirus infection (dated by TCRdb to between 2017 and 2020). Regarding the study in general: Recently identified HLA-C-restricted CMV epitopes, whose presentation resists viral immunomodulation, were targeted by peptide stimulations together with well-studied HLA-B-restricted epitopes. Donor HLA type was relevant to the analysis, as public TCR beta signatures indicated carriage of CMV infection together with the matching HLA type. The paper's findings and limits, for the study overall: In both this cohort and an independent roughly 360-donor cohort, the cumulative frequency of public TCR beta family members distinguished carriers of CMV infection plus the relevant HLA type. The ex vivo response was dominated by HLA-C-restricted CMV-specific TCR beta clonotypes, which also provided the single most frequent clonotype in two of eight donors.

Worth noting for this clonotype: Its antigen remains undetermined. Within one base of it there is no much larger clone, and no base qualities were kept.

Sequenced on an Illumina HiSeq 1500. The public reads were quality trimmed at Q25 with fastp and then assembled into clones with MiXCR by TCRdb, keeping productive beta chains. Records with the same CDR3 protein are collapsed into one entry carrying the most frequent genes and DNA. Within this sample are 650,000 to 850,000 distinct CDR3 sequences, with just under 30% of them counted one time only. The top ten constitute roughly 14% of the sample. As encoded in the germline V gene (reference sequence), CDR1 is DFQATT while CDR2 is SNEGSKA. Taken from cysteine to phenylalanine, the CDR3 has 14 residues. Solely the CDR3 DNA is kept, with 42 bases framed from the first base. V is shortened by 6 bases, J by 2 bases, and the region joining them spans 17 bases. Reading the label with the study, this specimen's treatment or condition is: in vitro stimulation with specific CMV peptide epitopes to enrich CMV-specific T cells.

This material consisted of cultured CD8+ T cells from PBMCs, taken from culture after CMV antigen stimulation. This sequence was found in a human donor in good health (CMV status not recorded). Some clones in this sample may be carry-over from other donors' samples. This chain joins TRBV20-1 to TRBJ2-7; the D region possibly corresponds to TRBD2 (6 bases align). The CDR3 sequence is CSAREVVTAYEQYF. The sequenced DNA is TGCAGTGCGAGGGAGGTCGTTACAGCCTACGAGCAGTACTTC.